This TCR beta chain is from a study of cytotoxic CD8 clonotypes in ibrutinib-treated CLL. Study overall: When averaged across all of the samples, the counts came to 255,043 productive templates and about 90,000 productive rearrangements.

The CDR3 consists of 14 residues. CDR1 SGHRS and CDR2 YFSETQ come from the germline V gene. The V and J ends lost 4 bases and 1 base respectively, with 11 bases between them. Depths of 1 in 200,000 to 1 in 1 million T cells were the sequencing target. Assay: immunoSEQ multiplex PCR; the TCRdb copy retains only in-frame clones and omits some. Among around 310,000 clones listed, 80% were seen once. Broader study findings: Among the clonotypes, public ones were uncommon and contracted or held stable on treatment. Sustained-remission and progressing patients had unequal sampling times.

Turning to this clone: Its specificity is unknown. The sample holds other DNA sequences that translate to the same CDR3.

V and J are TRBV5-1 and TRBJ2-5; D may match TRBD1 or TRBD2 (5 bases each). The clonotype originates from a human donor with chronic lymphocytic leukemia. The sequenced sample was PBMCs, obtained before ibrutinib treatment. The CDR3 loop reads CASSPGTGQETQYF. CDR3 sequence (DNA): TGCGCCAGCAGCCCTGGGACCGGCCAAGAGACCCAGTACTTC.